This T cell receptor beta chain was identified in a study of response to subunit inactivated influenza vaccine. Broader study findings: The study's authors posited that every seasonal influenza vaccination enlists few new T cells.

Ten or more counts support this clonotype. Its target is not known. Germline V gives CDR1 KGHSH, CDR2 LQKENI. The CDR3 is 16 amino acids. V shed 4 bases and J 0 bases; nucleotides not matched to a gene: 6. TCRdb reprocessed the RT-PCR reads with MiXCR, giving one entry per CDR3 protein. The sample lists just under 250,000 distinct CDR3 sequences; roughly an eighth were seen once. This clonotype originated in a man aged 45 to 65 who received an inactivated influenza vaccine. The specimen was non-naive T cells sorted from PBMCs, collected 14 days before vaccination. The V and J genes are TRBV18 and TRBJ1-3; 7 bases line up with TRBD1. The CDR3 region has the DNA TGTGCCAGCTCACTCGACAGGGCGATCTCTGGAAACACCATATATTTT. Residues: CASSLDRAISGNTIYF.